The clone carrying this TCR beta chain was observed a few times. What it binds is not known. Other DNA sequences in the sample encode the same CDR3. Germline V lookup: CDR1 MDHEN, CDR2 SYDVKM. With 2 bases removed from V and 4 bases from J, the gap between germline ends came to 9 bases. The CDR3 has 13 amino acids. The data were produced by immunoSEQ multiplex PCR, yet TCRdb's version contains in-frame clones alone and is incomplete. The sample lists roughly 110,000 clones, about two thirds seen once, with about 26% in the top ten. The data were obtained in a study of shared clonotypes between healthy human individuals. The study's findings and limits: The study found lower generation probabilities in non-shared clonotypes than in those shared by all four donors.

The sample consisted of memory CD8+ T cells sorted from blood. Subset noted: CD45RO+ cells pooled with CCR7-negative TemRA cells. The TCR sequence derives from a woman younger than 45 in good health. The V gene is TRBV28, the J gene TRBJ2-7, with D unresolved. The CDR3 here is CASSLRPGYEQYF. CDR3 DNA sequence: TGTGCCAGCAGTTTACGCCCCGGGTACGAGCAGTACTTC.